The next 10 T cell receptor beta chains were all read from a single sample in a study of cytomegalovirus exposure and HLA in healthy donors. It was with 60 Vbeta and 13 Jbeta primers that the PCR ran. The data were produced by immunoSEQ multiplex PCR, yet TCRdb's version contains in-frame clones alone and is incomplete. The sample shows roughly 90,000 clones, 78% of them seen only once. The material sequenced was PBMCs. These receptors all come from a woman between 40 and 55 years old in good health and CMV-seropositive.

The chain employs TRBV6-6 and TRBJ2-7; 8 nucleotides agree with TRBD2. V trimming: 6 bases; J trimming: 8 bases; junction bases outside the gene matches: 12. The CDR3 consists of 14 residues. CDR1 and CDR2 from the germline V gene are MNHNY and SVGAGI (reference sequence). The CDR3 region has the DNA TGTGCCAGCAGGAAAGACTTAGCGGGACTCCAGCAGTACTTC. Translated, it gives CASRKDLAGLQQYF.

J is TRBJ2-1 and V is TRBV7-3; 7 nucleotides agree with TRBD1. This CDR3 is built from 17 residues. Trimming cost V 6 bases and J 2 bases; bases outside gene matches: 13. Germline CDR1 SGHTA, CDR2 FQGTGA. The CDR3 is CASSLRQGQMPYNEQFF. As DNA, the CDR3 is TGTGCCAGCAGTCTCCGACAGGGCCAGATGCCCTACAATGAGCAGTTCTTC. The whole variable domain, filled in from reference TRBV7-3 and TRBJ2-1, reads GAGVSQTPSNKVTEKGKYVELRCDPISGHTALYWYRQSLGQGPEFLIYFQGTGAADDSGLPNDRFFAVRPEGSVSTLKIQRTERGDSAVYLCASSLRQGQMPYNEQFFGPGTRLTVL.

This clone showed up just once. This sequence joins TRBV6-7 and TRBJ1-5, with TRBD1 identical over 7 bases. TRBV6-7 is marked as an open reading frame, function uncertain. The CDR3 is made up of 19 amino acids. J lost 0 bases, V lost 4 bases, and 15 bases had no gene match. This CDR3 reads CASSSGDSWIFNSNQPQHF. DNA of the CDR3: TGTGCCAGCAGTTCCGGGGACAGCTGGATCTTCAATAGCAATCAGCCCCAGCATTTT.

This clone was recorded only once. This rearrangement joins TRBV27 to TRBJ2-7; a possible D gene is TRBD1 (5 bases). In germline, CDR1 is MNHEY, CDR2 SMNVEV (reference sequence). The CDR3 sequence is 13 residues long. V lost 3 bases and J lost 5, with 11 bases in between. This CDR3 reads CASSFGQGDEQYF. CDR3 DNA: TGTGCCAGCAGTTTTGGCCAGGGCGACGAGCAGTACTTC.

As concerns this clone: In the same sample, other DNA sequences code for this CDR3. Here the CDR3 DNA reads TGTGCCAGCAGCCTGACAGGGATCGAGCAGTACTTC. This codes for CASSLTGIEQYF. V gene TRBV7-2 combines with J gene TRBJ2-7; 7 positions match TRBD1. The V gene's germline CDR1 is SGHTA and CDR2 FQGNSA. This CDR3 is built from 12 residues. V gave up 5 bases and J gave up 6 bases; unmatched junction bases: 4. Combining the CDR3 with reference TRBV7-2 and TRBJ2-7 gives the whole variable domain GAGVSQSPSNKVTEKGKDVELRCDPISGHTALYWYRQSLGQGLEFLIYFQGNSAPDKSGLPSDRFSAERTGGSVSTLTIQRTQQEDSAVYLCASSLTGIEQYFGPGTRLTVT.

The chain joins TRBV19 to TRBJ2-3; the match to TRBD1 covers 7 bases. Trimming at V came to 4 bases and at J to 4 bases, leaving 8 bases not matched to a gene. The CDR3 contains 15 residues. From germline, CDR1 is LNHDA and CDR2 SQIVND (reference sequence). The CDR3 protein is CASSTNPDRADTQYF. DNA for the CDR3: TGTGCCAGTAGTACAAACCCCGACAGGGCAGATACGCAGTATTTT.

Only one count was recorded for this clone. The chain couples TRBV7-8 to TRBJ1-2; TRBD1 aligns across 8 bases. The CDR3 extends over 14 amino acids. Germline lookup yields CDR1 SGHVS and CDR2 FQNEAQ. J was trimmed by 2 bases and V by 5 bases; bases with no gene match: 4. CDR3 amino acids: CASSGYRGNYGYTF. In DNA form, the CDR3 reads TGTGCCAGCAGCGGTTACAGGGGGAACTATGGCTACACCTTC. Filled out from reference TRBV7-8 and TRBJ1-2, the complete variable domain reads GAGVSQSPRYKVAKRGQDVALRCDPISGHVSLFWYQQALGQGPEFLTYFQNEAQLDKSGLPSDRFFAERPEGSVSTLKIQRTQQEDSAVYLCASSGYRGNYGYTFGSGTRLTVV.

V gene TRBV11-2 combines with J gene TRBJ2-6, with 11 bases matching TRBD2. The V gene's germline CDR1 is SGHAT and CDR2 FQNNGV. The CDR3 runs 17 residues. V trimming: 8 bases; J trimming: 3 bases; junction bases outside the gene matches: 9. CDR3 region: CASLGVAGGHGANVLTF. The CDR3 DNA reads as TGTGCCAGCCTCGGGGTAGCGGGAGGGCATGGGGCCAACGTCCTGACTTTC.

The chain recombines TRBV7-2 with TRBJ2-3; 7 bases line up with TRBD1. This CDR3 is 17 amino acids long. CDR1 and CDR2 from the germline V gene are SGHTA and FQGNSA. The ends lost 5 bases at V and 1 base at J; junction bases unmatched: 12. DNA of the CDR3: TGTGCCAGCAGCCCGCACCGACAGGGTCGTGGCACAGATACGCAGTATTTT. It encodes CASSPHRQGRGTDTQYF.

A note on this clone: The sample holds other DNA sequences that translate to the same CDR3. The chain uses TRBV13 and TRBJ2-3; 9 nucleotides align to TRBD2. This CDR3 comprises 16 residues. Germline CDR1 is PRHDT and CDR2 is FYEKMQ (reference sequence). V trimming: 2 bases; J trimming: 3 bases; junction bases outside the gene matches: 6. The DNA for the CDR3 is TGTGCCAGCAGCTTATTAGCGGGAGTAGGTACAGATACGCAGTATTTT. It encodes CASSLLAGVGTDTQYF.